This T cell receptor (beta chain) is drawn from a study of T cells in localized non-small cell lung cancer. Findings of the study overall: An association was observed between higher blood T cell density and longer overall survival. Uninvolved adjacent lung, not tumor, had the highest T cell clonality.

This clone was detected a few times. Its antigen is undetermined. The table came from immunoSEQ multiplex PCR; TCRdb's copy has only in-frame clones and leaves some out. The sample includes approximately 3,300 clones, 20% of them seen just once. J was trimmed by 2 bases and V by 5 bases; bases with no gene match: 4. The CDR3 has 14 residues. Germline CDR1 and CDR2: SGHNT and YENEEA. The chain couples TRBV11-3 to TRBJ2-3, with 7 bases fitting TRBD2. Sequencing was performed on lung tumor tissue, taken before any cancer treatment. The receptor was derived from a woman between 35 and 70 years old with stage III squamous cell lung carcinoma. For the CDR3, the DNA is TGTGCCAGCAGCCAACTAGCGTACACAGATACGCAGTATTTT. Residues: CASSQLAYTDTQYF. Looking up the rest from reference TRBV11-3 and TRBJ2-3 gives the full variable domain: EAGVVQSPRYKIIEKKQPVAFWCNPISGHNTLYWYLQNLGQGPELLIRYENEEAVDDSQLPKDRFSAERLKGVDSTLKIQPAELGDSAVYLCASSQLAYTDTQYFGPGTRLTVL.